One and the same sample provided the 26 T cell receptor beta chains below, sequenced in a study of control samples from healthy donors and cancer patients. The protocol was immunoSEQ multiplex PCR, while the TCRdb copy is restricted to in-frame clones and leaves out a portion. This sample carries about 150,000 clones, 85% to 95% of them seen once, and the ten largest clones take about 8.5%. Sample: blood. The source of these receptors is a woman aged 35 to 49 in good health.

V and J are TRBV3-1 (or the pseudogene TRBV3-2) and TRBJ1-2, with D hard to call. V was pared by 0 bases and J by 4 bases, with 12 bases between. The germline CDR1 and CDR2 sequences are LGHDT and YNNKEL (reference sequence). The CDR3 extends over 15 amino acids. CDR3 region: CASSQEYGRRYGYTF. In DNA, the CDR3 is TGTGCCAGCAGCCAAGAATACGGCAGGCGCTATGGCTACACCTTC.

This rearrangement joins TRBV18 to TRBJ1-1; no clear D. CDR3 length equals 16 residues. Between the trimmed V and J ends, which lost 4 bases and 1 base, there was a span of 16 bases. Germline V gene data show CDR1 as KGHSH and CDR2 as LQKENI. The CDR3 region has the DNA TGTGCCAGCTCACTGATGCCACCCCTCGGGAACACTGAAGCTTTCTTT. It translates to CASSLMPPLGNTEAFF.

Written as DNA, the CDR3 is TGTGCCAGCAGCCCCCGGAGGAACCAAGAGACCCAGTACTTC. Protein: CASSPRRNQETQYF. The V call is TRBV11-2, the J call TRBJ2-5, with a possible D match to TRBD2 (5 bases). The CDR3 is 14 amino acids. CDR1 and CDR2 from the germline V gene are SGHAT and FQNNGV. V lost 5 bases and J 0 bases, leaving 10 bases between the germline ends.

The chain couples TRBV27 to TRBJ1-1; 9 bases fit TRBD1. The length of the CDR3 is 17 residues. Germline lookup yields CDR1 MNHEY and CDR2 SMNVEV (reference sequence). Trimming took 6 bases from V and 0 from J; bases not matched to a gene: 11. CDR3 DNA: TGTGCCAGCAGCCCGGGACAGGGATTAGGGATGAACACTGAAGCTTTCTTT. It translates to CASSPGQGLGMNTEAFF.

The chain joins TRBV19 to TRBJ1-2, with D possibly matching TRBD1 (5 bases). This CDR3 region has 18 residues. Per germline, CDR1 LNHDA and CDR2 SQIVND (reference sequence). V was cut by 5 bases and J by 4 bases, with 26 bases left in between. DNA of the CDR3: TGTGCCAGTAGTGTCTGGACCCCGGGGCAGGCGATCTTCTATGGCTACACCTTC. This encodes CASSVWTPGQAIFYGYTF.

The chain carries TRBV3-1 (or the pseudogene TRBV3-2) and TRBJ1-4; possibly TRBD1 for D (5 bases). The V and J ends lost 4 bases and 3 bases respectively, with 12 bases between them. Per germline, CDR1 LGHDT and CDR2 YNNKEL (reference sequence). The CDR3 is 15 amino acids. The CDR3 DNA reads TGTGCCAGCAGCCCGGGGCCAGGACCTAATGAAAAACTGTTTTTT. It yields the protein CASSPGPGPNEKLFF.

The chain links TRBV7-2 to TRBJ1-4, with TRBD1 matching 7 bases. The length of the CDR3 is 15 residues. Germline assignment: CDR1 SGHTA and CDR2 FQGNSA. V trimming: 3 bases; J trimming: 3 bases; junction bases outside the gene matches: 4. CDR3 sequence reads: CASSLVTGPNEKLFF. CDR3 nucleotide sequence: TGTGCCAGCAGCTTGGTGACAGGGCCTAATGAAAAACTGTTTTTT. Looking up the rest from reference TRBV7-2 and TRBJ1-4 gives the full variable domain: GAGVSQSPSNKVTEKGKDVELRCDPISGHTALYWYRQSLGQGLEFLIYFQGNSAPDKSGLPSDRFSAERTGGSVSTLTIQRTQQEDSAVYLCASSLVTGPNEKLFFGSGTQLSVL.

V is TRBV6-5 and J is TRBJ2-5; D not resolved. V was shortened by 4 bases and J by 4 bases, with 4 bases between the two germline ends. Germline loops: CDR1 MNHEY, CDR2 SVGAGI. This CDR3 spans 11 amino acids. The CDR3 spells CASSSAETQYF. The CDR3 region has the DNA TGTGCCAGCAGTTCAGCAGAGACCCAGTACTTC.

The chain uses TRBV6-6 and TRBJ1-1; D is unresolved. Per germline, CDR1 MNHNY and CDR2 SVGAGI (reference sequence). The CDR3 length is 16 residues. The ends were cut back, 3 bases at V and 1 base at J, with 15 bases in the middle. The CDR3 reads CASSYGLGPTNTEAFF. CDR3 DNA: TGTGCCAGCAGTTATGGTTTGGGTCCAACGAACACTGAAGCTTTCTTT.

The rearrangement uses TRBV30 and TRBJ1-1; 8 bases fit TRBD1. Germline trimming cut 3 bases from V and 5 bases from J; bases unmatched to any gene: 11. This CDR3 contains 15 residues. Per the germline V gene, CDR1 is GTSNPN and CDR2 is SVGIG (reference sequence). CDR3 residues: CAWSGQGGFITEAFF. The CDR3 DNA reads TGTGCCTGGAGCGGACAGGGAGGGTTCATAACTGAAGCTTTCTTT. Full variable domain (outside the CDR3, taken from reference TRBV30 and TRBJ1-1): SQTIHQWPATLVQPVGSPLSLECTVEGTSNPNLYWYRQAAGRGLQLLFYSVGIGQISSEVPQNLSASRPQDRQFILSSKKLLLSDSGFYLCAWSGQGGFITEAFFGQGTRLTVV.

The chain has TRBV11-2 and TRBJ2-1, with D possibly being TRBD2 (6 bases). V was shortened by 4 bases and J by 0 bases, with 10 bases between the two germline ends. This CDR3 comprises 15 residues. The germline CDR1 and CDR2 sequences are SGHAT and FQNNGV. The DNA for the CDR3 is TGTGCCAGCAGCTCCGGGACTGGCTCCTACAATGAGCAGTTCTTC. This codes for CASSSGTGSYNEQFF.

This chain connects TRBV19 to TRBJ2-7; 12 bases are shared with TRBD1. The V segment lost 3 bases and the J segment 5 bases; nucleotides outside the gene matches: 8. The CDR3 totals 16 residues. The germline gives CDR1 LNHDA, CDR2 SQIVND (reference sequence). CDR3 nucleotide sequence: TGTGCCAGTAGTATTATTCCGGGACAGGGGGCCAACGAGCAGTACTTC. As protein: CASSIIPGQGANEQYF.

The chain has TRBV19 and TRBJ2-5, with 7 nucleotides matching TRBD2. The CDR3 covers 16 residues. The junction had 11 bases not matched to a gene; V was cut back by 5 bases and J by 2 bases. CDR1 LNHDA and CDR2 SQIVND come from the germline V gene (reference sequence). The CDR3 is CASSWRASGKQETQYF. In DNA form, the CDR3 reads TGTGCCAGTAGTTGGAGGGCTAGCGGAAAACAAGAGACCCAGTACTTC.

Only one count was recorded for this clone. The chain joins TRBV5-1 to TRBJ2-7; 7 bases match TRBD1. V gave up 5 bases and J gave up 6 bases; unmatched junction bases: 14. CDR1 and CDR2 from the germline V gene are SGHRS and YFSETQ. This CDR3 comprises 15 residues. Written as DNA, the CDR3 is TGCGCCAGCAGTCCAACAGGGGCTAGAGCACGCGAGCAGTACTTC. This sequence encodes CASSPTGARAREQYF.

This rearrangement joins TRBV18 to TRBJ2-7, with TRBD1 as a possible D gene (6 bases). The ends were cut back, 5 bases at V and 5 bases at J, with 13 bases in the middle. In germline, CDR1 is KGHSH, CDR2 LQKENI. This CDR3 has 13 amino acids. The CDR3 loop is CASSVNRVDEQYF. CDR3 DNA sequence: TGTGCCAGCTCAGTCAACAGGGTGGACGAGCAGTACTTC.

The V and J genes are TRBV9 and TRBJ2-1; D is possibly TRBD2 (6 bases). This CDR3 region has 14 residues. Deletions cut 4 bases from V and 7 bases from J, with 15 bases between. Germline V gene lookup returns CDR1 SGDLS and CDR2 YYNGEE. The CDR3 loop is CASSSRGWANEQFF. The CDR3 DNA is TGTGCCAGCAGCTCCCGGGGGTGGGCGAATGAGCAGTTCTTC.

This sequence joins TRBV9 and TRBJ2-1; D uncertain. Germline assignment: CDR1 SGDLS and CDR2 YYNGEE. The CDR3 is 16 residues long. V was shortened by 0 bases and J by 3 bases, with 13 bases between the two germline ends. The CDR3 region is CASSVGLSSFYNEQFF. The CDR3 nucleotides read TGTGCCAGCAGCGTAGGGCTGTCCTCCTTCTACAATGAGCAGTTCTTC.

This chain links TRBV11-2 with TRBJ1-3, with D perhaps matching TRBD1 (6 bases). CDR1 is SGHAT and CDR2 is FQNNGV in the germline V gene. V lost 5 bases, J lost 9 bases, and 14 bases lay in between. The CDR3 covers 13 residues. The CDR3 loop is CASSRGGDTTIYF. DNA for the CDR3: TGTGCCAGCAGCCGGGGGGGGGACACCACCATATATTTT.

J is TRBJ2-1 and V is TRBV7-6; TRBD2 matches 9 bases. CDR1 and CDR2 from the germline V gene are SGHVS and FNYEAQ. The CDR3 totals 17 residues. V shed 0 bases and J 5 bases; nucleotides not matched to a gene: 8. CDR3 region: CASSLAAAAGGNNEQFF. CDR3 bases: TGTGCCAGCAGCTTAGCGGCGGCTGCGGGAGGGAACAATGAGCAGTTCTTC. Supplemented by reference TRBV7-6 and TRBJ2-1, the full variable domain reads GAGVSQSPRYKVTKRGQDVALRCDPISGHVSLYWYRQALGQGPEFLTYFNYEAQQDKSGLPNDRFSAERPEGSISTLTIQRTEQRDSAMYRCASSLAAAAGGNNEQFFGPGTRLTVL.

The V call is TRBV2, the J call TRBJ1-2; possible D gene TRBD1, 5 bases. The germline V gene has CDR1 SNHLY and CDR2 FYNNEI. The CDR3 loop spans 16 amino acids. The V and J ends lost 2 bases and 4 bases respectively, with 17 bases between them. CDR3 in amino acids: CASSEIGARGGYGYTF. CDR3 coding DNA: TGTGCCAGCAGTGAAATTGGGGCGCGGGGAGGCTATGGCTACACCTTC. The complete variable domain, with remaining parts taken from reference TRBV2 and TRBJ1-2, reads EPEVTQTPSHQVTQMGQEVILRCVPISNHLYFYWYRQILGQKVEFLVSFYNNEISEKSEIFDDQFSVERPDGSNFTLKIRSTKLEDSAMYFCASSEIGARGGYGYTFGSGTRLTVV.

The V call is TRBV9, the J call TRBJ1-2, with D maybe TRBD1 (6 bases). V lost 0 bases to trimming and J lost 3 bases, with 12 bases between them. The CDR3 extends over 15 amino acids. The germline V gene has CDR1 SGDLS and CDR2 YYNGEE. DNA of the CDR3: TGTGCCAGCAGCGTAGCTTCTGGGGGGCACTATGGCTACACCTTC. Its translation is CASSVASGGHYGYTF.

This sequence joins TRBV7-3 and TRBJ2-3; D gene unclear. CDR1 is SGHTA and CDR2 is FQGTGA in the germline V gene. The CDR3 sequence is 12 residues long. V lost 3 bases, J lost 2 bases, and 3 bases lay in between. CDR3 amino acids: CASSFDTDTQYF. The CDR3 coding sequence is TGTGCCAGCAGCTTTGACACAGATACGCAGTATTTT.

The chain joins TRBV5-1 to TRBJ1-1, with D tentatively TRBD1 (6 bases). The V gene's germline CDR1 is SGHRS and CDR2 YFSETQ. V shed 4 bases and J shed 1 base, with 11 bases lying between them. This CDR3 contains 14 residues. CDR3 protein: CASSPGTRNTEAFF. CDR3 bases: TGCGCCAGCAGCCCCGGGACACGGAACACTGAAGCTTTCTTT.

The chain carries TRBV11-3 and TRBJ1-2, with no clear D. CDR3 size: 14 residues. Per the germline V gene, CDR1 is SGHNT and CDR2 is YENEEA. The V gene lost 0 bases and the J gene lost 7 bases, with 12 bases spanning the gap. CDR3 bases: TGTGCCAGCAGCTTAGATGGCGGGTCGGGTGGCTACACCTTC. Amino acids: CASSLDGGSGGYTF.

The sample holds one count of this clone. This chain links TRBV29-1 with TRBJ1-1; 9 bases are shared with TRBD1. CDR1 SQVTM and CDR2 ANQGSEA come from the germline V gene. The CDR3 extends over 14 amino acids. V was pared by 7 bases and J by 3 bases, with 9 bases of the junction left unmatched. CDR3 loop: CSAGTGSSDTEAFF. CDR3 DNA: TGCAGCGCTGGGACAGGGTCGAGCGACACTGAAGCTTTCTTT. Variable domain in full (rest from reference TRBV29-1 and TRBJ1-1): SAVISQKPSRDICQRGTSLTIQCQVDSQVTMMFWYRQQPGQSLTLIATANQGSEATYESGFVIDKFPISRPNLTFSTLTVSNMSPEDSSIYLCSAGTGSSDTEAFFGQGTRLTVV.

V and J are TRBV2 and TRBJ1-1; no firm D call. The CDR3 is 16 amino acids. The V end lost 1 base, the J end lost 0 bases, and 12 bases lay between the germline ends. Germline V gene lookup returns CDR1 SNHLY and CDR2 FYNNEI. DNA of the CDR3: TGTGCCAGCAGTGAAGGGCCAGGAAGAATGAACACTGAAGCTTTCTTT. Translated, it gives CASSEGPGRMNTEAFF.